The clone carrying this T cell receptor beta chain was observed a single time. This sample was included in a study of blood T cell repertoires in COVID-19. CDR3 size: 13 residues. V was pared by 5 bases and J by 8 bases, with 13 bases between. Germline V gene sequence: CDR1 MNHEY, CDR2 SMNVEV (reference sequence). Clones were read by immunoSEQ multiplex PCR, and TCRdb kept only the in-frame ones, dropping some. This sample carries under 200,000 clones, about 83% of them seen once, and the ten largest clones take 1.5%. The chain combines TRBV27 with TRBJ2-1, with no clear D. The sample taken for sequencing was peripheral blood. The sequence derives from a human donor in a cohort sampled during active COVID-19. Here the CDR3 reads CASSHNNQDEQFF. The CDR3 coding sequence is TGTGCCAGCAGTCATAACAATCAAGATGAGCAGTTCTTC.